This T cell receptor beta chain stems from a study of CD8+ T cells in alopecia areata (dated by TCRdb to the late 2010s). In terms of the full investigation: The treated patients, all with moderate-to-severe alopecia areata, were enrolled in an open-label pilot trial of oral tofacitinib given at 5 to 10 mg twice daily. TCRbeta CDR3 regions were amplified by immunoSEQ multiplex PCR with 35 Vbeta forward and 13 Jbeta reverse primers. Clonality in the scalp was compared among normal scalp (n=4), patchy alopecia areata scalp (n=8), and alopecia totalis/universalis scalp (n=8). Patients on tofacitinib were biopsied at baseline and after 4 and 24 weeks of treatment, and several of the patients also had a later scalp biopsy. In humans, TCRbeta sequencing was performed on scalp tissue and on sorted CD4+ and CD8+ peripheral blood T cells from healthy controls and from patients with patchy or totalis/universalis alopecia areata. The RNA source kit depended on sample type: the PAXgene miRNA kit for fixed scalp, the miRNeasy kit for PBMCs, and the RNeasy kit for mouse skin. Patients received tofacitinib for 6 to 18 months and were then followed off drug for 6 months to check for delayed response and recurrence. The study used high-throughput TCRbeta sequencing to examine T cell clonal expansion in alopecia areata, in both the C3H/HeJ mouse model and human patients.

Reading the label with the study, this specimen's time point is: baseline before oral tofacitinib. Lesional scalp punch biopsies and peripheral blood were obtained from alopecia areata patients. PBMCs were isolated by density centrifugation and stained for CD3, CD4 and CD8, and CD4+ and CD8+ T cells were sorted on a FACSAria. Library generation was performed with the immunoSEQ multiplex PCR assay. For TCR sequencing, RNA was extracted from every sample and reverse transcribed into cDNA to serve as template. SuperScript III was used to make first-strand cDNA, primed with a 2:1 mix of oligo-dT and random hexamers. A synthetic immune receptor repertoire was used to measure amplification bias, and any remaining bias was corrected computationally. As for the original processing: Raw reads were preprocessed for error removal, and CDR3 was defined according to IMGT conventions as running from the conserved cysteine to phenylalanine. Clonality was calculated as 1 minus Shannon entropy normalized by log2 of the number of productive unique TCRs. Whether scalp clones were CD4 or CD8 was inferred by matching scalp TCRbeta sequences against CD4 and CD8 repertoires sorted from blood. The table was pulled from immuneACCESS by TCRdb, which kept in-frame rearrangements only. Such tables lose some clones; where checked, under half of the loss comes from unresolved V genes, and the rest has no known cause. V, J and clone size are those of that table, while D and trimming were read from the DNA. The sample data list 100,000 to 150,000 clones, and about 50% of these were observed just once. The ten most abundant clones make up around 19% of the sample.

Paper-wide results and their limitations: Unlike mouse skin, where gammadelta T cells dominate, normal human skin contains resident alphabeta T cells that get sequenced too, which complicates analysis of the scalp TCR repertoire. Lesional scalp, especially in alopecia totalis/universalis, showed higher clonality and more expanded CD8+ clones than normal scalp, suggesting antigenic drive. Shared TCR sequences between patients were less evident than in mice, which may be partly attributable to HLA diversity in the patient population.

This clone was observed a single time. Its binding antigen is unknown. No much larger clone is present one base from it, and per-base qualities are unavailable. The CDR3 measures 15 amino acids from cysteine to phenylalanine. Left in the record is the CDR3 DNA by itself, 45 bases read in frame from the first base. Trimming leaves V shorter by 0 bases and J shorter by 5 bases, with the junction holding 6 bases beyond the gene matches. Looking up the germline V gene yields CDR1 SGDLS and CDR2 YYNGEE. The source of this sequence is a human donor with alopecia areata. This sample comprised CD8+ T cells sorted from blood, obtained at week 0. The chain uses TRBV9 and TRBJ2-7; 9 junctional bases match TRBD2. The CDR3 region reads CASSVGVAGAHEQYF. The DNA sequence reads TGTGCCAGCAGCGTAGGAGTAGCGGGGGCACACGAGCAGTACTTC.